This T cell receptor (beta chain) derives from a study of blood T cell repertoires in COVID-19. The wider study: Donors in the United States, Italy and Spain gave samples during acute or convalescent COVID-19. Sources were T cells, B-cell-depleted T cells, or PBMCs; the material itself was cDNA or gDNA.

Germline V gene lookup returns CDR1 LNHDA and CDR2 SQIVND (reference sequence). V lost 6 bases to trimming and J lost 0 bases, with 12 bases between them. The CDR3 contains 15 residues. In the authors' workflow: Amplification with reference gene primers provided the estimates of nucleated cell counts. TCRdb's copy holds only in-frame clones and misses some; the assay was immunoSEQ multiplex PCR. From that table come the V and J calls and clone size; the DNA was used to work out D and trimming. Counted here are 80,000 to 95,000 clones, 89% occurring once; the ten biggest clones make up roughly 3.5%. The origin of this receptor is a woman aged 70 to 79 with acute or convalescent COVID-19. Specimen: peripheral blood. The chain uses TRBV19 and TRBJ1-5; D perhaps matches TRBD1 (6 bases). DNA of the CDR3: TGTGCCAGTAGCCCAACAGGGTTTAGCAATCAGCCCCAGCATTTT. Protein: CASSPTGFSNQPQHF.